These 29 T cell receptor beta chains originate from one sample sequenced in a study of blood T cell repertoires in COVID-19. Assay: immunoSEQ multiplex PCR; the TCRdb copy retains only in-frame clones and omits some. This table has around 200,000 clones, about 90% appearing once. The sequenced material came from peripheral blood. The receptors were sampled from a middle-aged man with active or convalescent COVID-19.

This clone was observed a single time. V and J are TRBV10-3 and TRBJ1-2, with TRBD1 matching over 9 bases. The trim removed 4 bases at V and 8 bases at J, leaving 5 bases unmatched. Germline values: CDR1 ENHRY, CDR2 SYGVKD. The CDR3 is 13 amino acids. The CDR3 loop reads CAISGGTGYGYTF. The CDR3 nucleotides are TGTGCCATCAGTGGTGGGACAGGGTACGGCTACACCTTC.

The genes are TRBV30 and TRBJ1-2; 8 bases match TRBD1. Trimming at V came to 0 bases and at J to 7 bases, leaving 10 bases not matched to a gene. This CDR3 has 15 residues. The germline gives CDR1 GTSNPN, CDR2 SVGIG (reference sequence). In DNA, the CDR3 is TGTGCCTGGAGTGTAATGTCAGGGGGCGCGAGTGGCTACACCTTC. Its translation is CAWSVMSGGASGYTF.

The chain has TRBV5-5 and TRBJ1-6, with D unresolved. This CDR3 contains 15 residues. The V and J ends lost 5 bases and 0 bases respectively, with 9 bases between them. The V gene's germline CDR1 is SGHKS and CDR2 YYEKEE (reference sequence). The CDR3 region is CASSVQSSYNSPLHF. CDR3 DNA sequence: TGTGCCAGCAGTGTACAGAGCTCCTATAATTCACCCCTCCACTTT.

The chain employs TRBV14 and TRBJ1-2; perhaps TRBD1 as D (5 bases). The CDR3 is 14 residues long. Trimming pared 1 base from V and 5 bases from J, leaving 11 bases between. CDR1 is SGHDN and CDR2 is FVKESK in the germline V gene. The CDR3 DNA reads TGTGCCAGCAGCCAAGTTCCAGGGCTGTATGGCTACACCTTC. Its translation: CASSQVPGLYGYTF.

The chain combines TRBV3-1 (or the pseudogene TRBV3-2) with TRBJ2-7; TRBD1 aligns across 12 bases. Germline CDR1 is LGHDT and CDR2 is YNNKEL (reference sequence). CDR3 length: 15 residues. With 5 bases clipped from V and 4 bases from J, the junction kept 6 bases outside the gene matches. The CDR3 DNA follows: TGTGCCAGCAGCTCGCCGGGACAGGGGGCGTACGAGCAGTACTTC. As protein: CASSSPGQGAYEQYF.

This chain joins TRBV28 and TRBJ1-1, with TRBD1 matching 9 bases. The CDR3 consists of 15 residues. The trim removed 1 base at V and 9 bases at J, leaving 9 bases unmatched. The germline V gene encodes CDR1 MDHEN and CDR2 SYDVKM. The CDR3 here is CASSLSSDGQGKAFF. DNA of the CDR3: TGTGCCAGCAGTTTATCCTCGGACGGACAGGGGAAAGCTTTCTTT.

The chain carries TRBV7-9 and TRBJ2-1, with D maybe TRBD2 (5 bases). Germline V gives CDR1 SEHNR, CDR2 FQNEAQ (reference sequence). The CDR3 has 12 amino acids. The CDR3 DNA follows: TGTGGGGCGGGTGATCCCTACAATGAGCAGTTCTTC. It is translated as CGAGDPYNEQFF.

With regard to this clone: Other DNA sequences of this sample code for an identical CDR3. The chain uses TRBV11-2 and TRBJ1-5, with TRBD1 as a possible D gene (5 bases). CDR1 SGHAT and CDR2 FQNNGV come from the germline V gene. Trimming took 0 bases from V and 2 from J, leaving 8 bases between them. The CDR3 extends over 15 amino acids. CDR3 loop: CASSLDPGGNQPQHF. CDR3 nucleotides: TGTGCCAGCAGCTTAGACCCGGGGGGCAATCAGCCCCAGCATTTT.

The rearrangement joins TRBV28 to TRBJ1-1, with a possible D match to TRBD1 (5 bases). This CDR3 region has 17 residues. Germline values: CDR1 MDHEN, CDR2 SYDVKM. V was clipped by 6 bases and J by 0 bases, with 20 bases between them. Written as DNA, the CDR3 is TGTGCCAGCAGCTGGGGGGTCGGGGACTTCGTGAACACTGAAGCTTTCTTT. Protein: CASSWGVGDFVNTEAFF.

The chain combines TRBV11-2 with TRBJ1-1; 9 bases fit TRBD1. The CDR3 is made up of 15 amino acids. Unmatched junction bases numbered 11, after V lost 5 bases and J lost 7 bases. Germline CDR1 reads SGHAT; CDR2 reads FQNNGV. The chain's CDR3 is CASSQHRGRAGEAFF. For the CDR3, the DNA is TGTGCCAGCAGCCAACACAGGGGGCGGGCGGGTGAAGCTTTCTTT.

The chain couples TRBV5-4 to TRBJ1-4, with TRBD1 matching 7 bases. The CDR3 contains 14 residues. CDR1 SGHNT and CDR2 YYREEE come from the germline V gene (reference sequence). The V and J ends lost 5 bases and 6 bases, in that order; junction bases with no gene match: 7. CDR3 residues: CASRLDRWDEKLFF. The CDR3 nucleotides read TGTGCCAGCAGGCTGGACAGGTGGGATGAAAAACTGTTTTTT.

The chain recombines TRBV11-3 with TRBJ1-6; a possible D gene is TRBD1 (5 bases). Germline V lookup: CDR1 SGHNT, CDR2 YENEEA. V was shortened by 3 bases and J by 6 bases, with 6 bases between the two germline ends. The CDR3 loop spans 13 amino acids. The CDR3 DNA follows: TGTGCCAGCAGCTTGGGGCCTAATTCACCCCTCCACTTT. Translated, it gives CASSLGPNSPLHF.

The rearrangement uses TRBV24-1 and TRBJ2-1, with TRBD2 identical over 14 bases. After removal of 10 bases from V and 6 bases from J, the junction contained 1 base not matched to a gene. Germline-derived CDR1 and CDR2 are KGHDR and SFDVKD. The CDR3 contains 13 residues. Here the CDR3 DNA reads TGTGCCACGGGACTAGCGGGGGTCAATGAGCAGTTCTTC. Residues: CATGLAGVNEQFF.

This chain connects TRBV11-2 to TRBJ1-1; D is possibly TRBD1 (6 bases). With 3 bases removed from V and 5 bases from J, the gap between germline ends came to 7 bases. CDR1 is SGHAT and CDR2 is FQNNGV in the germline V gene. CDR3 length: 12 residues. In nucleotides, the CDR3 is TGTGCCAGCAGCTTCACAGGGACTGAAGCTTTCTTT. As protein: CASSFTGTEAFF.

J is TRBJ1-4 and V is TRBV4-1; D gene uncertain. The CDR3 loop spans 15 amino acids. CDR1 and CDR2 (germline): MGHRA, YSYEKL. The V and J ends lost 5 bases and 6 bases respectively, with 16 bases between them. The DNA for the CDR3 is TGCGCCAGCAGCTCACGAGTGTTAGAACATGAAAAACTGTTTTTT. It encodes CASSSRVLEHEKLFF.

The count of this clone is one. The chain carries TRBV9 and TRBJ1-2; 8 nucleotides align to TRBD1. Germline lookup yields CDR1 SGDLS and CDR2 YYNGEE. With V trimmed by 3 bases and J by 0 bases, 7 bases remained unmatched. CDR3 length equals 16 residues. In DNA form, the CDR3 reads TGTGCCAGCAGCGCATGGGACAGGCGAACTAACTATGGCTACACCTTC. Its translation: CASSAWDRRTNYGYTF. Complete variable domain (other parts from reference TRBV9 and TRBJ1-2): DSGVTQTPKHLITATGQRVTLRCSPRSGDLSVYWYQQSLDQGLQFLIQYYNGEERAKGNILERFSAQQFPDLHSELNLSSLELGDSALYFCASSAWDRRTNYGYTFGSGTRLTVV.

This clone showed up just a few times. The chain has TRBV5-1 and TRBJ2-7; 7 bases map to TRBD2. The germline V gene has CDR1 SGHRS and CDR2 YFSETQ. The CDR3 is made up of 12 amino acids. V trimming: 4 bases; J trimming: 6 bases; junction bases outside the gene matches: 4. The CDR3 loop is CASSRGGFEQYF. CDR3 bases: TGCGCCAGCAGCCGGGGAGGGTTCGAGCAGTACTTC.

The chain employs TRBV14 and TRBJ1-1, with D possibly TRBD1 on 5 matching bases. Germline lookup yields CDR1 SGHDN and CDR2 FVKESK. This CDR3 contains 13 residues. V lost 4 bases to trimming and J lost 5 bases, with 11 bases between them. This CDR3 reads CASSRPGGTEAFF. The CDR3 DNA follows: TGTGCCAGCAGCCGACCCGGGGGGACTGAAGCTTTCTTT.

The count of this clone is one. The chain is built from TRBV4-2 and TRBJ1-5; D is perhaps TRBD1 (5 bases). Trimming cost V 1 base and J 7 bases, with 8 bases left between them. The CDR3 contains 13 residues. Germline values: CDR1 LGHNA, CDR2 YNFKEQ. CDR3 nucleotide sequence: TGTGCCAGCAGCCAAGGCAGACAGCAGCCCCAGCATTTT. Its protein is CASSQGRQQPQHF.

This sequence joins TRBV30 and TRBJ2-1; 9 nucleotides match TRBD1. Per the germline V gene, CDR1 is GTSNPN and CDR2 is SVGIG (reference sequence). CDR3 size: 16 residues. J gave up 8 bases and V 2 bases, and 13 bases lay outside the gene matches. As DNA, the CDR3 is TGTGCCTGGAGTACAAAACCGGGACAGGGAGGGGATGAGCAGTTCTTC. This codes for CAWSTKPGQGGDEQFF.

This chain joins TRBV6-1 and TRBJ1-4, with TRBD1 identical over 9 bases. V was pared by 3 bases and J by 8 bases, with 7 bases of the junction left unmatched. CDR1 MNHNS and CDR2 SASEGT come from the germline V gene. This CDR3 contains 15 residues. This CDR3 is CASSESGQGSEKLFF. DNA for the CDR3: TGTGCCAGCAGTGAGTCCGGACAGGGGAGCGAAAAACTGTTTTTT.

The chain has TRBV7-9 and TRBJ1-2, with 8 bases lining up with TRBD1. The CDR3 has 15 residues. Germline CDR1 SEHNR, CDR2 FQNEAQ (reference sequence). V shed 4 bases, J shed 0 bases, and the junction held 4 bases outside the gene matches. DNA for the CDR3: TGTGCCAGCAGCTCAGAGACAGGGGCTAACTATGGCTACACCTTC. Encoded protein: CASSSETGANYGYTF.

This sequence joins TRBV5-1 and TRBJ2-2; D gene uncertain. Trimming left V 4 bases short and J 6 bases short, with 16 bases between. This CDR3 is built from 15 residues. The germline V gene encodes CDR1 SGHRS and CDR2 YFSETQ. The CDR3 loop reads CASSPDFPGPGELFF. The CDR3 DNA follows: TGCGCCAGCAGCCCCGACTTCCCTGGCCCCGGGGAGCTGTTTTTT.

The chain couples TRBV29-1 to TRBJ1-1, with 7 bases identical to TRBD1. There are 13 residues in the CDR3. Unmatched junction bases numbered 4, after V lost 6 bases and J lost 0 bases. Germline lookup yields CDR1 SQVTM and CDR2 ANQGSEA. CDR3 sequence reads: CSVEGTVNTEAFF. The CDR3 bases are TGCAGCGTAGAGGGGACAGTGAACACTGAAGCTTTCTTT.

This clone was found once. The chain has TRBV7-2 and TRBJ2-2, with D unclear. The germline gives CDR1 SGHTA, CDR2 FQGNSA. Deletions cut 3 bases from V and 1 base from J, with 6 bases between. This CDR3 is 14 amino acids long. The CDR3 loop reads CASSFPGNTGELFF. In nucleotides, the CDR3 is TGTGCCAGCAGCTTCCCAGGGAACACCGGGGAGCTGTTTTTT.

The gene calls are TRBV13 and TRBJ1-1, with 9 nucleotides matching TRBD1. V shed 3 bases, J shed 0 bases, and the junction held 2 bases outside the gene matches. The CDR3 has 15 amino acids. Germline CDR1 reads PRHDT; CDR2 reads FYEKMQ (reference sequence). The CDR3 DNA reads TGTGCCAGCAGCTTGGACAGGGGATTGAACACTGAAGCTTTCTTT. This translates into CASSLDRGLNTEAFF. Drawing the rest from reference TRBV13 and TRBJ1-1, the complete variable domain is AAGVIQSPRHLIKEKRETATLKCYPIPRHDTVYWYQQGPGQDPQFLISFYEKMQSDKGSIPDRFSAQQFSDYHSELNMSSLELGDSALYFCASSLDRGLNTEAFFGQGTRLTVV.

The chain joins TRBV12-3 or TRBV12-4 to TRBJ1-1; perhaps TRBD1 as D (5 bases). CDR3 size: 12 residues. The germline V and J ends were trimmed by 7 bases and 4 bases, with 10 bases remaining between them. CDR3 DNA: TGTGCCAGCACTCCTAGGGGCACTGAAGCTTTCTTT. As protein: CASTPRGTEAFF.

CDR3 nucleotides: TGTGCCAGCAGCAAACATTTTAACACCGGGGAGCTGTTTTTT. Its translation is CASSKHFNTGELFF. The chain uses TRBV21-1 and TRBJ2-2; no check of the table's D call, TRBD1, against the DNA was made. TRBV21-1 has pseudogene status. This CDR3 is 14 amino acids long.

The CDR3 is CASSLGLAGGISYNEQFF. The CDR3, as DNA: TGTGCCAGCAGTTTGGGACTAGCGGGGGGTATATCCTACAATGAGCAGTTCTTC. The chain links TRBV28 to TRBJ2-1; TRBD2 matches 15 bases. The CDR3 extends over 18 amino acids. Trimming took 3 bases from V and 1 from J; bases not matched to a gene: 4. Looked up from germline, CDR1 is MDHEN and CDR2 is SYDVKM.